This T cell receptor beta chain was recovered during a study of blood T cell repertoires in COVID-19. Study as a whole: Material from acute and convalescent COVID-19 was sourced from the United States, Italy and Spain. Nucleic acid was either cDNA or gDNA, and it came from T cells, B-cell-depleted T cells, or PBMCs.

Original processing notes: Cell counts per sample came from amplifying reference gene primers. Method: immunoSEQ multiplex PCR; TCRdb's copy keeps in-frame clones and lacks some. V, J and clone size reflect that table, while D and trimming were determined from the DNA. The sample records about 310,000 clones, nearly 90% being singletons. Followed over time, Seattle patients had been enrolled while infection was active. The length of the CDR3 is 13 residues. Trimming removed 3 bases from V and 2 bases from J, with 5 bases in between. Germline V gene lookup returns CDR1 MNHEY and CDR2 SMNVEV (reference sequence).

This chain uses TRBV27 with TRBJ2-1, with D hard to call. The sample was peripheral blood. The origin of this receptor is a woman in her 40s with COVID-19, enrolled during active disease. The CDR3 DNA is TGTGCCAGCAGTTTTTTAGCCTACAATGAGCAGTTCTTC. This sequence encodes CASSFLAYNEQFF.